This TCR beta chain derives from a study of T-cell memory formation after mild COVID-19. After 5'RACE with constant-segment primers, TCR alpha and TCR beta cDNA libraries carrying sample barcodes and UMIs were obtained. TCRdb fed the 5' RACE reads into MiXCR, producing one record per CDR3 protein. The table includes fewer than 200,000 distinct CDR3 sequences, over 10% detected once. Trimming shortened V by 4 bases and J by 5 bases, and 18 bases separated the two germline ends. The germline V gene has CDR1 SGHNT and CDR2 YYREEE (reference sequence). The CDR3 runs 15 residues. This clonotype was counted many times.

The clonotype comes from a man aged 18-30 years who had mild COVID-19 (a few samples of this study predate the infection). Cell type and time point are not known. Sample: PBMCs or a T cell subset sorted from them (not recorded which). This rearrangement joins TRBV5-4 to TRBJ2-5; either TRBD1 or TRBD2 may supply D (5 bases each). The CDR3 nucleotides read TGTGCCAGCAGCGGGGGAACGATTATCCGGGAGACCCAGTACTTC. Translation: CASSGGTIIRETQYF.